The rows below give T cell receptor beta chains drawn from one sample of a study of identical twins. TCRdb re-derived calls from the 5' RACE reads in MiXCR, one entry per CDR3 protein. The sample includes 1.5 million to 2 million distinct CDR3 sequences, about 32% of them seen just once. Sequenced sample: cord blood. The source of these receptors is a newborn girl in good health. Both conserved end residues are part of each CDR3. The D gene is left open where the match is weak. Size is omitted from some rows. Given values are once, few, many or a class for expanded clones.

10	TRBV20-1	-	-	TRBJ1-2	CSATLQGYTF	TGCAGTGCTACCCTGCAAGGCTACACCTTC
12	TRBV9	few	-	TRBJ2-3	CASSVGGLTQYF	TGTGCCAGCAGCGTAGGCGGATTAACGCAGTATTTT
13	TRBV7-2	-	-	TRBJ2-7	CASSLVTTHEQYF	TGTGCCAGCAGCTTAGTTACTACCCACGAGCAGTACTTC
18	TRBV28	few	TRBD1	TRBJ1-1	CASVAPLGTASSSFEAFF	TGTGCCAGCGTCGCCCCCCTCGGGACAGCTTCGAGTTCCTTCGAAGCTTTCTTT
17	TRBV6-2/TRBV6-3	-	-	TRBJ1-6	CASTREAQGDYNSPLHF	TGTGCCAGCACGCGCGAGGCTCAGGGCGATTATAATTCACCCCTCCACTTT
15	TRBV20-1	-	-	TRBJ1-2	CSAGAAGIYNYGYTF	TGCAGTGCTGGGGCCGCAGGGATTTATAACTATGGCTACACCTTC
15	TRBV4-1	-	-	TRBJ2-1	CASSQERGYYNEQFF	TGCGCCAGCAGCCAAGAACGTGGTTATTACAATGAGCAGTTCTTC
14	TRBV11-2	-	-	TRBJ1-2	CASSLDPHSWGYTF	TGTGCCAGCAGCTTAGATCCCCACAGTTGGGGCTACACCTTC
16	TRBV21-1	few	-	TRBJ2-2	CASSKALLAGTGELFF	TGTGCCAGCAGCAAAGCGCTACTAGCGGGCACCGGGGAGCTGTTTTTT
15	TRBV27	-	TRBD2	TRBJ2-7	CASSLTVSGIYEQYF	TGTGCCAGCAGTCTAACGGTTAGCGGGATCTACGAGCAGTACTTC
14	TRBV4-2	-	TRBD1	TRBJ2-3	CASSQDGDRVGQYF	TGTGCCAGCAGCCAAGATGGGGACAGGGTAGGGCAGTATTTT
15	TRBV6-6	many	-	TRBJ1-2	CASSYGGPGAYGYTF	TGTGCCAGCAGTTACGGGGGGCCTGGGGCCTATGGCTACACCTTC
14	TRBV27	-	-	TRBJ2-1	CASSLWQNPNEQFF	TGTGCCAGCAGTTTATGGCAGAATCCCAATGAGCAGTTCTTC
17	TRBV12-3/TRBV12-4	-	-	TRBJ2-2	CASSPETGNWNTGELFF	TGTGCCAGCAGTCCGGAAACAGGGAATTGGAACACCGGGGAGCTGTTTTTT
18	TRBV9	-	-	TRBJ2-3	CASSVPRGRPDSTDTQYF	TGTGCCAGCAGCGTACCTCGCGGTAGGCCTGATAGCACAGATACGCAGTATTTT
13	TRBV9	-	-	TRBJ1-5	CASSVGPTQPQHF	TGTGCCAGCAGCGTAGGCCCTACTCAGCCCCAGCATTTT